These 8 T cell receptor beta chains were all obtained from the same sample, sequenced in a study of siplizumab effects on memory and regulatory T cells. The method was immunoSEQ multiplex PCR; TCRdb's version includes in-frame clones alone and lacks a portion of them. This table holds 80,000 to 130,000 clones, 91% found once. Specimen: CD4+ T cells sorted from blood. The receptor set was obtained from a human donor in good health. Some clones in this sample may be carry-over from other donors' samples.

The genes are TRBV18 and TRBJ1-1, with D possibly matching TRBD1 (5 bases). Germline loops: CDR1 KGHSH, CDR2 LQKENI. V gave up 3 bases and J gave up 3 bases, with 8 bases separating them. This CDR3 is 13 amino acids long. For the CDR3, the DNA is TGTGCCAGCTCACCCTTCAGGGACACTGAAGCTTTCTTT. It specifies CASSPFRDTEAFF.

This clone occurred a few times. The rearrangement joins TRBV6-6 to TRBJ2-1; 11 bases are a match to TRBD1. The germline V gene encodes CDR1 MNHNY and CDR2 SVGAGI (reference sequence). The V and J ends lost 6 bases and 6 bases, in that order; junction bases with no gene match: 4. CDR3 length equals 14 residues. CDR3 residues: CASRTGTGGNEQFF. Here the CDR3 DNA reads TGTGCCAGCAGAACCGGGACAGGGGGCAATGAGCAGTTCTTC.

Details on this clone: One end of the junction fails to match germline, which may point to a read error. The CDR3 is CASSPGVSGGYEQYF. CDR3 bases: TGTGCTAGCAGCCCGGGGGTTTCGGGCGGCTACGAGCAGTACTTC. The J gene is TRBJ2-7, the V gene TRBV7-7; D is possibly TRBD2 (6 bases). The germline V gene encodes CDR1 SSHAT and CDR2 FNYEAQ (reference sequence). CDR3 size: 15 residues.

The chain uses TRBV29-1 and TRBJ2-7; TRBD1 might be the D (6 bases). The CDR3 totals 14 residues. The ends were cut back, 3 bases at V and 7 bases at J, with 19 bases in the middle. CDR1 and CDR2 from the germline V gene are SQVTM and ANQGSEA. CDR3 nucleotides: TGCAGCGTTGAGGGGGTCAGGGGTTTAGGAGAGCAGTACTTC. Protein product: CSVEGVRGLGEQYF.

This chain joins TRBV6-6 and TRBJ2-7; 9 bases are shared with TRBD1. Germline lookup yields CDR1 MNHNY and CDR2 SVGAGI (reference sequence). Trimming cost V 2 bases and J 5 bases; bases outside gene matches: 10. The CDR3 has 16 amino acids. CDR3 in amino acids: CASSYLPGQGSHEQYF. CDR3 sequence (DNA): TGTGCCAGCAGTTACCTCCCGGGACAGGGTTCCCACGAGCAGTACTTC.

The chain carries TRBV5-1 and TRBJ2-7; TRBD2 agrees at 8 bases. The CDR3 runs 14 residues. Germline loops: CDR1 SGHRS, CDR2 YFSETQ. V lost 4 bases, J lost 4 bases, and 7 bases stayed unmatched. The CDR3 sequence is CASSLQGLGYEQYF. The CDR3, as DNA: TGCGCCAGCAGCCTGCAGGGACTAGGATACGAGCAGTACTTC.

The V and J genes are TRBV11-3 and TRBJ2-1; D is undetermined. The CDR3 sequence is 13 residues long. The V and J ends lost 4 bases and 2 bases respectively, with 6 bases between them. The V gene's germline CDR1 is SGHNT and CDR2 YENEEA. The CDR3 bases are TGTGCCAGCAGCTCTGGGACCTACAATGAGCAGTTCTTC. This encodes CASSSGTYNEQFF.

This clone was recorded only once. The CDR3 spells CASSLLGVGQPQHF. The CDR3, as DNA: TGCGCCAGCAGCTTGCTAGGGGTAGGTCAGCCCCAGCATTTT. The genes are TRBV5-1 and TRBJ1-5; D perhaps matches TRBD1 (5 bases). The V gene lost 1 base and the J gene lost 6 bases, with 11 bases spanning the gap. Per germline, CDR1 SGHRS and CDR2 YFSETQ. The CDR3 is made up of 14 amino acids.